Below, one TCR beta chain is given with its context. What it binds is unknown. This record comes from a study of beta chain features in type 1 diabetes. Study outcomes and limitations: Shortening of TCRB CDR3s, moderate but significant, appeared in all four CD4+ subsets of Type 1 diabetes patients.

CDR1 is SGHRS, CDR2 YFSETQ, per germline. This CDR3 is built from 15 residues. Trimming took off 1 base at V and 4 bases at J, with 14 bases between the two ends. A CD45RO/CCR7/CD25/CD127/CD95/CD27 panel sorted naive, central memory, regulatory and stem cell-like memory CD4+ cells. Every bit of the isolated RNA underwent reverse transcription, so sequencing read expressed TCRB transcripts. Here immunoSEQ multiplex PCR was the method, and the copy in TCRdb shows in-frame clones only, minus some. The data show about 140,000 clones, with 10% seen just once and around 1.4% held by the top ten. The genes are TRBV5-1 and TRBJ1-2; D is ambiguous. The TCR sequence derives from a man between 18 and 29 years old in good health. Sequencing was carried out using naive CD4+ T cells from blood. CDR3 loop: CASSLRYDSGYGYTF. The CDR3 bases are TGCGCCAGCAGCTTGCGTTATGATTCGGGCTATGGCTACACCTTC.